The 6 T cell receptor beta chains reported below all come from one sample, sequenced in a study of T cell responses to AZD1222 COVID-19 vaccine (dated by TCRdb to 2020 to 2023). According to the study, the label for this sample's time point signals: about 28 days (+/-7) after the second vaccine dose. Receptors were amplified or captured by the immunoSEQ multiplex PCR assay. In its TCRdb copy, this immuneACCESS table keeps in-frame sequences only and misses some clones. Where compared with another copy, unresolved V genes explain less than half of these, and the others have no known cause. Present in this sample are roughly 140,000 clones, 85% to 90% of which were seen just once. The ten largest clonotypes hold over 3% of the sample. Here the sequenced sample was peripheral blood, taken 28 days after the second AZD1222 dose. The receptors were sampled from an adult who received the AZD1222 COVID-19 vaccine.

J is TRBJ2-2 and V is TRBV5-1, with TRBD1 as a possible D gene (5 bases). V was pared by 0 bases and J by 6 bases, with 15 bases between. This CDR3 region has 16 residues. Germline V gene lookup returns CDR1 SGHRS and CDR2 YFSETQ. The DNA for the CDR3 is TGCGCCAGCAGCTTGGGCAGGGAACGTCGCTCCGGGGAGCTGTTTTTT. Translated, it gives CASSLGRERRSGELFF.

The chain combines TRBV7-2 with TRBJ2-7; D is undetermined. The CDR3 has 13 residues. The germline V and J ends were trimmed by 2 bases and 3 bases, with 8 bases remaining between them. Germline V gene lookup returns CDR1 SGHTA and CDR2 FQGNSA. CDR3 nucleotide sequence: TGTGCCAGCAGCTTAAACAGAGACTACGAGCAGTACTTC. Amino acid sequence: CASSLNRDYEQYF.

CDR3 bases: TGTGCCAGTAGTATATCTAGCGGCAACTCCTACAATGAGCAGTTCTTC. Protein product: CASSISSGNSYNEQFF. The gene calls are TRBV19 and TRBJ2-1, with 7 bases aligning to TRBD2. This CDR3 has 16 amino acids. The V gene's germline CDR1 is LNHDA and CDR2 SQIVND (reference sequence). V dropped 2 bases and J dropped 0; count of bases not matched to a gene: 4.

The genes are TRBV7-2 and TRBJ1-1; 8 nucleotides match TRBD1. The junction had 9 bases not matched to a gene; V was cut back by 5 bases and J by 4 bases. There are 15 residues in the CDR3. Looked up from germline, CDR1 is SGHTA and CDR2 is FQGNSA. The CDR3 here is CASSPGGGQGTEAFF. The CDR3 bases are TGTGCCAGCAGCCCAGGGGGCGGGCAGGGCACTGAAGCTTTCTTT. The full variable domain, its missing parts supplied by reference TRBV7-2 and TRBJ1-1, is GAGVSQSPSNKVTEKGKDVELRCDPISGHTALYWYRQSLGQGLEFLIYFQGNSAPDKSGLPSDRFSAERTGGSVSTLTIQRTQQEDSAVYLCASSPGGGQGTEAFFGQGTRLTVV.

The V gene is TRBV9, the J gene TRBJ2-6, with a tentative D call TRBD1 (5 bases). Trimming removed 7 bases from V and 0 bases from J, with 11 bases in between. The CDR3 extends over 15 amino acids. From germline, CDR1 is SGDLS and CDR2 YYNGEE. In DNA form, the CDR3 reads TGTGCCAGCGCCCGACAGCCCTCTGGGGCCAACGTCCTGACTTTC. Residues: CASARQPSGANVLTF.

CDR3 in amino acids: CASSLQVEAYEQYF. In DNA, the CDR3 is TGTGCCAGCAGCTTGCAGGTGGAGGCCTACGAGCAGTACTTC. V gene TRBV7-2 combines with J gene TRBJ2-7; TRBD2 is a possible D gene (5 bases). This CDR3 spans 14 amino acids. Germline-derived CDR1 and CDR2 are SGHTA and FQGNSA. Trimming stripped 3 bases from V and 2 bases from J, with 11 bases between.